The next 14 T cell receptor beta chains were all read from a single sample in a study of T-cell memory formation after mild COVID-19. TCRdb re-called the 5' RACE reads through MiXCR, storing one row per CDR3 protein. The sample records over 500,000 distinct CDR3 sequences, roughly 17% being singletons. Sequencing used PBMCs or a T cell subset sorted from them (not recorded which). The receptors shown here come from an adult woman who had mild COVID-19 (a few samples of this study predate the infection). Cell type and time point are not known.

This clonotype was recorded many times. The rearrangement joins TRBV7-2 to TRBJ1-2; D is ambiguous. Germline lookup yields CDR1 SGHTA and CDR2 FQGNSA. There are 15 residues in the CDR3. V was trimmed by 1 base and J by 0 bases, leaving 9 bases between them. CDR3 region: CASSLGHQANYGYTF. CDR3 DNA: TGTGCCAGCAGCTTAGGACACCAAGCTAACTATGGCTACACCTTC.

The chain employs TRBV6-5 and TRBJ2-7; 12 bases match TRBD2. The ends lost 5 bases at V and 4 bases at J; junction bases unmatched: 9. Germline CDR1 and CDR2: MNHEY and SVGAGI. This CDR3 contains 16 residues. The CDR3: CASSRRTSGGKYEQYF. The CDR3 bases are TGTGCCAGCAGTCGTCGCACTAGCGGGGGGAAATACGAGCAGTACTTC.

The chain carries TRBV6-5 and TRBJ1-2; D is unclear. The CDR3 has 13 amino acids. CDR1 and CDR2 from the germline V gene are MNHEY and SVGAGI. Trimming stripped 4 bases from V and 4 bases from J, with 10 bases between. The CDR3 sequence: CASSSGYIYGYTF. As DNA, the CDR3 is TGTGCCAGCAGTTCGGGATACATCTATGGCTACACCTTC.

This clonotype came up a few times. CDR3 protein: CASSLGGGAGDRQFF. CDR3 sequence (DNA): TGTGCCAGCAGCTTAGGGGGTGGCGCGGGGGATCGGCAGTTCTTC. The gene calls are TRBV7-2 and TRBJ2-1, with TRBD2 matching over 7 bases. The CDR3 runs to 15 residues. Germline CDR1 and CDR2: SGHTA and FQGNSA. Trimming at V came to 1 base and at J to 12 bases, leaving 12 bases not matched to a gene.

This sequence joins TRBV7-9 and TRBJ1-1; TRBD1 is a possible D gene (5 bases). Germline CDR1 reads SEHNR; CDR2 reads FQNEAQ (reference sequence). This CDR3 region has 14 residues. Deletions cut 3 bases from V and 0 bases from J, with 8 bases between. The CDR3 DNA reads as TGTGCCAGCAGCTTTTCGGGGCTGAACACTGAAGCTTTCTTT. Translating it yields CASSFSGLNTEAFF. The whole variable domain, filled in from reference TRBV7-9 and TRBJ1-1, reads DTGVSQNPRHKITKRGQNVTFRCDPISEHNRLYWYRQTLGQGPEFLTYFQNEAQLEKSRLLSDRFSAERPKGSFSTLEIQRTEQGDSAMYLCASSFSGLNTEAFFGQGTRLTVV.

This clonotype was recorded a few times. The V call is TRBV4-1, the J call TRBJ1-5; D gene ambiguous. With 0 bases removed from V and 3 bases from J, the gap between germline ends came to 12 bases. Germline values: CDR1 MGHRA, CDR2 YSYEKL. The CDR3 contains 16 residues. The DNA of the CDR3 is TGCGCCAGCAGCCAAGAAGTGTCGGGGTACAATCAGCCCCAGCATTTT. Amino acid sequence: CASSQEVSGYNQPQHF.

This clonotype was detected a few times. The V call is TRBV6-5, the J call TRBJ2-4, with 10 bases matching TRBD1. The CDR3 is 14 residues long. The V gene's germline CDR1 is MNHEY and CDR2 SVGAGI. Trimming at V came to 0 bases and at J to 8 bases, leaving 1 base not matched to a gene. The CDR3 loop reads CASSYSGQGYIQYF. CDR3 DNA: TGTGCCAGCAGTTACTCGGGACAGGGGTACATTCAGTACTTC.

In this sample, this clonotype turned up a few times. This chain uses TRBV12-3 or TRBV12-4 with TRBJ2-7; D is ambiguous. This CDR3 comprises 13 residues. Between the trimmed V and J ends, which lost 8 bases and 1 base, there was a span of 12 bases. This chain's CDR3 is CASATGRSYEQYF. DNA for the CDR3: TGTGCCAGCGCGACGGGCCGTTCCTACGAGCAGTACTTC.

The gene calls are TRBV24-1 and TRBJ2-1; 11 bases match TRBD2. This CDR3 has 17 residues. V trimming: 7 bases; J trimming: 0 bases; junction bases outside the gene matches: 7. The germline V gene encodes CDR1 KGHDR and CDR2 SFDVKD. CDR3 sequence (DNA): TGTGCCACCAGCCTAGCGGGGGGCCAATACTCCTACAATGAGCAGTTCTTC. This sequence encodes CATSLAGGQYSYNEQFF.

This clonotype was found a few times. At one end the junction does not follow the germline gene, possibly because of a read error. This chain connects TRBV11-2 to TRBJ2-1, with a weak D call TRBD2 (5 bases). Germline-derived CDR1 and CDR2 are SGHAT and FQNNGV. The CDR3 runs to 12 residues. The CDR3 spells CASTLRGNEQFF. The CDR3 region has the DNA TGTGCCAGCACCTTACGAGGGAATGAGCAGTTCTTC.

This chain links TRBV4-3 with TRBJ1-2; 8 bases agree with TRBD1. Germline values: CDR1 LGHNA, CDR2 YSLEER. V gave up 1 base and J gave up 6 bases; unmatched junction bases: 7. The CDR3 has 15 residues. CDR3 residues: CASSQGLAGGNGYTF. The CDR3 DNA reads as TGCGCCAGCAGCCAAGGTCTGGCAGGGGGCAATGGCTACACCTTC.

This clonotype was seen repeatedly, ten times or more. The chain carries TRBV4-3 and TRBJ2-1; TRBD1 aligns across 8 bases. CDR3 length equals 15 residues. Per the germline V gene, CDR1 is LGHNA and CDR2 is YSLEER. V dropped 3 bases and J dropped 7; count of bases not matched to a gene: 8. The CDR3, as DNA: TGCGCCAGCAGCCAGTTAGGACAGGGAGGTAATGAGCAGTTCTTC. Amino acids: CASSQLGQGGNEQFF.

The chain joins TRBV12-3 or TRBV12-4 to TRBJ1-2; no clear D. The CDR3 is made up of 14 amino acids. V shed 4 bases and J shed 6 bases, with 15 bases lying between them. CDR3 DNA: TGTGCCAGCAGTTCCGATCCACGGTCGGATGGCTACACCTTC. The encoded protein is CASSSDPRSDGYTF.

The CDR3 reads CASRQIAGGETQYF. The DNA of the CDR3 is TGCGCCAGCAGGCAGATAGCGGGTGGAGAGACCCAGTACTTC. The rearrangement joins TRBV5-1 to TRBJ2-5; 7 positions agree with TRBD2. The J segment lost 4 bases and the V segment lost 5 bases, leaving 8 bases of the junction unmatched. CDR3 length: 14 amino acids. CDR1 and CDR2 from the germline V gene are SGHRS and YFSETQ.